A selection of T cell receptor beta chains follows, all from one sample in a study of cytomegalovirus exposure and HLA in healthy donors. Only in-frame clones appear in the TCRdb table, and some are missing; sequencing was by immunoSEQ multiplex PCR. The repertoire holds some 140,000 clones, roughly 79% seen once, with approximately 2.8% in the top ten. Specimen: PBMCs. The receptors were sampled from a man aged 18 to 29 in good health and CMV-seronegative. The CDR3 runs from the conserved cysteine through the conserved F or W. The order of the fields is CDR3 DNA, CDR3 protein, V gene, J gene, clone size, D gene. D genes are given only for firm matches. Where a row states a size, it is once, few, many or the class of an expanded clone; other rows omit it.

CDR3 DNA: TGTGCCAGCAGCCCCCAAGGGGCGGTGGGGAAGGGCAAAAACAGTCAGTACTTC
CDR3 protein: CASSPQGAVGKGKNSQYF
V gene: TRBV7-9
J gene: TRBJ2-4
clone size: few
D gene: .

CDR3 DNA: TGTGCCAGCTCCCGGGGAGTAGGTGAAAAACTGTTTTTT
CDR3 protein: CASSRGVGEKLFF
V gene: TRBV18
J gene: TRBJ1-4
clone size: once
D gene: .

CDR3 DNA: TGTGCCATCAGTGACCTCCCCCGTCGGGGGGCAGCCTACGAGCAGTACTTC
CDR3 protein: CAISDLPRRGAAYEQYF
V gene: TRBV10-3
J gene: TRBJ2-7
clone size: .
D gene: .

CDR3 DNA: TGTGCCAGCAGCTTTGCAGGGCGCAATCAGCCCCAGCATTTT
CDR3 protein: CASSFAGRNQPQHF
V gene: TRBV7-2
J gene: TRBJ1-5
clone size: .
D gene: .

CDR3 DNA: TGTGCCTGGAGTGTCCAGAGCAATCAGCCCCAGCATTTT
CDR3 protein: CAWSVQSNQPQHF
V gene: TRBV30
J gene: TRBJ1-5
clone size: .
D gene: .

CDR3 DNA: TGTGCCAGCAGCAAAGTAGTAGTGGACAGGGAAGCCAAAAACATTCAGTACTTC
CDR3 protein: CASSKVVVDREAKNIQYF
V gene: TRBV21-1
J gene: TRBJ2-4
clone size: .
D gene: .

CDR3 DNA: TGTGCCAGTTCTTTGGCGGGCTCTGGAAACACCATATATTTT
CDR3 protein: CASSLAGSGNTIYF
V gene: TRBV27
J gene: TRBJ1-3
clone size: .
D gene: .

CDR3 DNA: TGTGCCAGCAGCCTACCGTGGGGGGAGGCTTTCTTT
CDR3 protein: CASSLPWGEAFF
V gene: TRBV7-9
J gene: TRBJ1-1
clone size: .
D gene: .

CDR3 DNA: TGTGCTAGCAGCTTAGCGGGCAGGGGAAATTACAATGAGCAGTTCTTC
CDR3 protein: CASSLAGRGNYNEQFF
V gene: TRBV7-7
J gene: TRBJ2-1
clone size: .
D gene: .

CDR3 DNA: TGTGCCAGCAGTAAACACAGGGGGAGTCAGCCCCAGCATTTT
CDR3 protein: CASSKHRGSQPQHF
V gene: TRBV6-5
J gene: TRBJ1-5
clone size: .
D gene: TRBD1

CDR3 DNA: TGTGCCAGCAGTGGACTGAAGGAGGCAGATACGCAGTATTTT
CDR3 protein: CASSGLKEADTQYF
V gene: TRBV7-9
J gene: TRBJ2-3
clone size: once
D gene: .

CDR3 DNA: TGTGCCAGCAGCATAGACAGTAGCTCTGGAAACACCATATATTTT
CDR3 protein: CASSIDSSSGNTIYF
V gene: TRBV7-9
J gene: TRBJ1-3
clone size: .
D gene: .

CDR3 DNA: TGTGCCAGCAGCTACAGGGGTCCTAGGACTGAAGCTTTCTTT
CDR3 protein: CASSYRGPRTEAFF
V gene: TRBV5-6
J gene: TRBJ1-1
clone size: .
D gene: TRBD1

CDR3 DNA: TGCGCCAGCAGCCAAGAAGCGGCCTCTGGGGCCAACGTCCTGACTTTC
CDR3 protein: CASSQEAASGANVLTF
V gene: TRBV4-3
J gene: TRBJ2-6
clone size: .
D gene: .